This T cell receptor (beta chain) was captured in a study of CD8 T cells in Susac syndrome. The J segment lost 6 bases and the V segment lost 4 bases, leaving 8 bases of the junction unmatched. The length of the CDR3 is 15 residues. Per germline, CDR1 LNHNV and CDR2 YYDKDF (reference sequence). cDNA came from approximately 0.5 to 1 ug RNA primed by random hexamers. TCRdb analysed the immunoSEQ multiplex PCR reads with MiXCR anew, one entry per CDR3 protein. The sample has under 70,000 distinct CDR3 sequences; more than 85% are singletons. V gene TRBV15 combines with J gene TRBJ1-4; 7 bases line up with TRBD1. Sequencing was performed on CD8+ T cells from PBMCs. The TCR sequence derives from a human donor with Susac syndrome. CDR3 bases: TGTGCCACCAGCACCCACAGGGGACGGGATGAAAAACTGTTTTTT. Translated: CATSTHRGRDEKLFF.